Below are 5 T cell receptor beta chains sequenced from a single sample in a study of radiation and T cells in renal cell carcinoma. Assay used: immunoSEQ multiplex PCR; TCRdb lists only in-frame clones, some missing. The sample has about 4,300 clones, approximately 65% seen once. This sample's treatment: 15 Gy SBRT to primary tumor, nephrectomy 4 weeks later. The sequencing here drew on tumor tissue, taken from a patient whose treatment included radiotherapy and nephrectomy. Source of these receptors: a woman aged 60-70 years with renal cell carcinoma.

In this sample, this clone turned up a few times. The chain combines TRBV5-1 with TRBJ1-5; 9 bases are a match to TRBD1. The trim removed 4 bases at V and 6 bases at J, leaving 8 bases unmatched. This CDR3 has 15 residues. Germline V CDR1 and CDR2: SGHRS, YFSETQ. The CDR3 sequence is CASSTGQGDGQPQHF. The CDR3 DNA reads TGCGCCAGCAGCACGGGACAGGGAGATGGTCAGCCCCAGCATTTT.

By proportion, this clone is medium-sized. The chain uses TRBV28 and TRBJ1-1; D may be TRBD1 (5 bases). The length of the CDR3 is 14 residues. Trimming removed 6 bases from V and 1 base from J, with 12 bases in between. Germline loops: CDR1 MDHEN, CDR2 SYDVKM. DNA for the CDR3: TGTGCCAGCAGGCGACAGACCCCGAACACTGAAGCTTTCTTT. Translation: CASRRQTPNTEAFF. Based on the CDR3 plus reference TRBV28 and TRBJ1-1, the full variable domain is DVKVTQSSRYLVKRTGEKVFLECVQDMDHENMFWYRQDPGLGLRLIYFSYDVKMKEKGDIPEGYSVSREKKERFSLILESASTNQTSMYLCASRRQTPNTEAFFGQGTRLTVV.

This clone was counted once. This rearrangement joins TRBV6-6 to TRBJ2-5; D remains unclear. The germline V gene encodes CDR1 MNHNY and CDR2 SVGAGI (reference sequence). V lost 10 bases to trimming and J lost 4 bases, with 10 bases between them. The CDR3 consists of 11 residues. CDR3 DNA: TGTGCCACTACGTCTGGAGAGACCCAGTACTTC. It translates to CATTSGETQYF.

The chain carries TRBV7-8 and TRBJ1-5; D unresolved. In germline, CDR1 is SGHVS, CDR2 FQNEAQ. The CDR3 length is 14 residues. Trimming stripped 4 bases from V and 4 bases from J, with 11 bases between. The CDR3 DNA is TGTGCCAGCAGCTCGTCCAATGTGAATCAGCCCCAGCATTTT. Protein product: CASSSSNVNQPQHF.

This clone is medium-sized. The chain is built from TRBV18 and TRBJ2-2; 10 positions match TRBD1. The CDR3 is 17 amino acids. CDR1 is KGHSH, CDR2 LQKENI, per germline. V trimming: 6 bases; J trimming: 4 bases; junction bases outside the gene matches: 11. The chain's CDR3 is CASSPYGTGDFTGELFF. CDR3 nucleotide sequence: TGTGCCAGCTCGCCCTATGGGACAGGGGATTTCACCGGGGAGCTGTTTTTT. The whole variable domain, filled in from reference TRBV18 and TRBJ2-2, reads NAGVMQNPRHLVRRRGQEARLRCSPMKGHSHVYWYRQLPEEGLKFMVYLQKENIIDESGMPKERFSAEFPKEGPSILRIQQVVRGDSAAYFCASSPYGTGDFTGELFFGEGSRLTVL.